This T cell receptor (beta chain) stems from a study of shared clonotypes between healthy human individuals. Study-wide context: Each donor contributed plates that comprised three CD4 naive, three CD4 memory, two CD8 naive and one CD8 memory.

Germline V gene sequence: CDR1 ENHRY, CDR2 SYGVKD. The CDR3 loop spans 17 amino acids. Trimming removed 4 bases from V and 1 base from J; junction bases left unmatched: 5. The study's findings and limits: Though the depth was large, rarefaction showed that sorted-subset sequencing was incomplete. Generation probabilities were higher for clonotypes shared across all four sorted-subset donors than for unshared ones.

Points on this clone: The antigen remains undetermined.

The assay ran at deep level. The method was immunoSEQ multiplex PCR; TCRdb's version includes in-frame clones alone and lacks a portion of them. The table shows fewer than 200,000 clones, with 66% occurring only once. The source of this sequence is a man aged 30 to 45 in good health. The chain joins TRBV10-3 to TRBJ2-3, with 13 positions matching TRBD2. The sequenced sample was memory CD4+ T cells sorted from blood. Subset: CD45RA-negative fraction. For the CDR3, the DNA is TGTGCCATCAGTGCCGTAACTAGCGGGAGGGGCACAGATACGCAGTATTTT. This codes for CAISAVTSGRGTDTQYF.